This entry features one T cell receptor beta chain sequence. The antigen is not known. V trimming: 3 bases; J trimming: 3 bases; junction bases outside the gene matches: 2. The CDR3 spans 15 residues. From germline, CDR1 is LGHDT and CDR2 YNNKEL (reference sequence). The data were obtained in a study of T cells after yellow fever vaccination. Study as a whole: Preparation of the low-cell-number fractions used SMART-Seq v4 Ultra Low Input. Whole-study findings and limits: Bulk-population clonotypes that are abundant could appear as contaminants in FACS-sorted repertoires. Reappearing after the booster were most of the clones from primary vaccination (96% CD4, 88% CD8).

A process of 5'RACE template switching, which added a universal primer site and UMIs, was used to make TCR cDNA. TCRdb recomputed calls from the 5' RACE reads with MiXCR, one row per CDR3 protein. The sample gives 200,000 to 300,000 distinct CDR3 sequences, over 10% of which show up once; roughly 0.5% is in the top ten. This rearrangement joins TRBV3-1 to TRBJ1-5, with 10 bases aligning to TRBD1. The receptor was derived from a man between 25 and 39 years old who received the YFV17D yellow fever vaccine. Sequenced material: CD4+ T cells sorted from PBMCs, taken 45 days after the yellow fever booster vaccination. The CDR3 sequence: CASSQTGGPNQPQHF. CDR3 bases: TGTGCCAGCAGCCAGACAGGGGGCCCCAATCAGCCCCAGCATTTT.